One and the same sample provided the 9 T cell receptor beta chains below, sequenced in a study of cytomegalovirus exposure and HLA in healthy donors. The PCR was carried out with 60 Vbeta primers and 13 Jbeta primers. The protocol was immunoSEQ multiplex PCR, while the TCRdb copy is restricted to in-frame clones and leaves out a portion. This sample has 150,000 to 200,000 clones, with more than 65% found just once. The source material was PBMCs. These receptors originate from a woman aged 25 to 39 in good health and CMV-seropositive.

V usage is TRBV6-5 and J usage is TRBJ2-3; D is ambiguous. CDR1 and CDR2 (germline): MNHEY, SVGAGI. Trimming cost V 0 bases and J 0 bases, with 7 bases left between them. This CDR3 comprises 15 residues. DNA for the CDR3: TGTGCCAGCAGTTACTCTCGAGTTAGCACAGATACGCAGTATTTT. Its protein product is CASSYSRVSTDTQYF.

The V call is TRBV5-1, the J call TRBJ2-3, with D unclear. CDR3 length equals 15 residues. CDR1 SGHRS and CDR2 YFSETQ come from the germline V gene. V was cut by 4 bases and J by 2 bases, with 14 bases left in between. The CDR3 bases are TGCGCCAGCAGCCTGGTTAACACAGCCACAGATACGCAGTATTTT. This codes for CASSLVNTATDTQYF.

The rearrangement joins TRBV6-1 to TRBJ2-7, with 10 bases identical to TRBD2. The CDR3 is 19 amino acids. Trimming took 1 base from V and 2 from J; bases not matched to a gene: 14. Germline V lookup: CDR1 MNHNS, CDR2 SASEGT. This CDR3 is CASSEVGGVGLAQPYEQYF. The CDR3 nucleotides are TGTGCCAGCAGTGAAGTGGGGGGGGTGGGACTAGCGCAACCCTACGAGCAGTACTTC.

The chain joins TRBV13 to TRBJ2-2; 9 nucleotides agree with TRBD2. V lost 3 bases and J lost 4; bases outside the gene matches: 9. Germline assignment: CDR1 PRHDT and CDR2 FYEKMQ (reference sequence). The CDR3 spans 17 residues. In DNA form, the CDR3 reads TGTGCCAGCAGCTTGACGTCTAGCGGGGTGGGCACCGGGGAGCTGTTTTTT. Translating it yields CASSLTSSGVGTGELFF.

V and J are TRBV13 and TRBJ2-3; 11 bases match TRBD2. The CDR3 runs to 16 residues. Losses at the gene ends were 5 bases for V and 6 bases for J; bases not matched to a gene: 10. Looked up from germline, CDR1 is PRHDT and CDR2 is FYEKMQ (reference sequence). The CDR3 spells CASSPNVLAGADTQYF. The CDR3 nucleotides are TGTGCCAGCAGCCCAAACGTACTAGCGGGGGCCGATACGCAGTATTTT. Combining the CDR3 with reference TRBV13 and TRBJ2-3 gives the whole variable domain AAGVIQSPRHLIKEKRETATLKCYPIPRHDTVYWYQQGPGQDPQFLISFYEKMQSDKGSIPDRFSAQQFSDYHSELNMSSLELGDSALYFCASSPNVLAGADTQYFGPGTRLTVL.

This clone was found once. For the CDR3, the DNA is TGTGCCAGCAGCTTAGATACTGCCACAGATACGCAGTATTTT. Amino acids: CASSLDTATDTQYF. V is TRBV7-2 and J is TRBJ2-3; D uncertain. This CDR3 is built from 14 residues. Trimming pared 1 base from V and 2 bases from J, leaving 7 bases between. In germline, CDR1 is SGHTA, CDR2 FQGNSA.

The chain joins TRBV4-3 to TRBJ2-6; TRBD1 aligns across 11 bases. The CDR3 length is 20 residues. Germline V gene data show CDR1 as LGHNA and CDR2 as YSLEER. Unmatched junction bases numbered 12, after V lost 2 bases and J lost 3 bases. The CDR3 loop is CASSQFGRGQGAGGANVLTF. The DNA for the CDR3 is TGCGCCAGCAGCCAATTTGGCCGTGGACAGGGGGCCGGTGGGGCCAACGTCCTGACTTTC.

The rearrangement joins TRBV13 to TRBJ2-7; a possible D gene is TRBD1 (5 bases). From germline, CDR1 is PRHDT and CDR2 FYEKMQ (reference sequence). V gave up 5 bases and J gave up 4 bases, with 12 bases separating them. The CDR3 totals 13 residues. CDR3 loop: CASSTPGLYEQYF. The CDR3 bases are TGTGCCAGCAGCACCCCAGGGTTGTACGAGCAGTACTTC. Together with reference TRBV13 and TRBJ2-7, the CDR3 gives the full variable domain: AAGVIQSPRHLIKEKRETATLKCYPIPRHDTVYWYQQGPGQDPQFLISFYEKMQSDKGSIPDRFSAQQFSDYHSELNMSSLELGDSALYFCASSTPGLYEQYFGPGTRLTVT.

The chain combines TRBV5-1 with TRBJ1-6, with 7 bases matching TRBD1. V lost 4 bases and J lost 10; bases outside the gene matches: 8. Germline CDR1 SGHRS, CDR2 YFSETQ. The CDR3 consists of 14 residues. Written as DNA, the CDR3 is TGCGCCAGCAGCGTGAACAGGGGAAACTCACCCCTCCACTTT. Residues: CASSVNRGNSPLHF.